These 27 T cell receptor beta chains came from one sample sequenced in a study of blood T cell repertoires in COVID-19. Profiled with immunoSEQ multiplex PCR; TCRdb holds only in-frame clones, not every one. The sample lists about 60,000 clones, approximately 82% occurring once. The sequenced material came from peripheral blood. The receptors were sampled from a woman aged 80 or over with acute or convalescent COVID-19.

The rearrangement joins TRBV12-5 to TRBJ1-1; 8 nucleotides agree with TRBD1. The CDR3 length is 15 residues. V trimming: 4 bases; J trimming: 7 bases; junction bases outside the gene matches: 11. Germline CDR1 and CDR2: LGHNT and FRNRAP. CDR3 nucleotides: TGTGCTAGTGGTTCAACCTCCGGACAGGGCGGTGAAGCTTTCTTT. It codes for CASGSTSGQGGEAFF.

The CDR3 loop is CASSDARGGTSGTGELFF. For the CDR3, the DNA is TGCGCCAGCAGTGATGCGCGGGGGGGGACATCGGGCACCGGGGAGCTGTTTTTT. The genes are TRBV10-2 and TRBJ2-2; 9 nucleotides line up with TRBD2. Germline-derived CDR1 and CDR2 are WSHSY and SAAADI. The CDR3 loop spans 18 amino acids. With V trimmed by 3 bases and J by 4 bases, 12 bases remained unmatched.

On this clone itself: One junction end disagrees with the germline gene, perhaps due to a read error. The chain couples TRBV28 to TRBJ1-4; no firm D call. Per germline, CDR1 MDHEN and CDR2 SYDVKM. The CDR3 length is 12 residues. CDR3 residues: CASTRRNGKLFF. In nucleotides, the CDR3 is TGTGCCAGCACTCGGCGGAATGGAAAACTGTTTTTT.

The chain employs TRBV19 and TRBJ1-1; the match to TRBD1 covers 8 bases. The J segment lost 1 base and the V segment lost 6 bases, leaving 4 bases of the junction unmatched. CDR1 and CDR2 from the germline V gene are LNHDA and SQIVND (reference sequence). The CDR3 totals 14 residues. CDR3 region: CASRNRGENTEAFF. The CDR3 nucleotides are TGTGCCAGTAGGAACAGGGGGGAGAACACTGAAGCTTTCTTT.

The chain couples TRBV19 to TRBJ2-1, with 7 bases identical to TRBD1. The trim removed 9 bases at V and 4 bases at J, leaving 6 bases unmatched. The germline gives CDR1 LNHDA, CDR2 SQIVND (reference sequence). The CDR3 has 13 residues. The CDR3 DNA reads TGTGCCAGCTCCGACAGGGTATACAATGAGCAGTTCTTC. This codes for CASSDRVYNEQFF.

This sequence joins TRBV2 and TRBJ2-1, with D possibly being TRBD2 (6 bases). Trimming left V 1 base short and J 6 bases short, with 16 bases between. This CDR3 is built from 16 residues. The germline CDR1 and CDR2 sequences are SNHLY and FYNNEI. CDR3 amino acids: CASSEEGGKRGNEQFF. The CDR3 DNA reads as TGTGCCAGCAGTGAAGAGGGCGGGAAGAGAGGCAATGAGCAGTTCTTC.

V and J are TRBV2 and TRBJ1-4; D possibly corresponds to TRBD1 (5 bases). The CDR3 has 14 amino acids. Trimming shortened V by 1 base and J by 10 bases, and 13 bases separated the two germline ends. CDR1 is SNHLY and CDR2 is FYNNEI in the germline V gene. Here the CDR3 DNA reads TGTGCCAGCAGTGAAGGGGTCGGGGGGGGAAAACTGTTTTTT. The encoded protein is CASSEGVGGGKLFF.

This clone was detected only once. This chain uses TRBV28 with TRBJ1-6; D may be TRBD1 (6 bases). Germline V gene sequence: CDR1 MDHEN, CDR2 SYDVKM. V gave up 3 bases and J gave up 6 bases, with 18 bases separating them. The CDR3 sequence is 17 residues long. CDR3 nucleotide sequence: TGTGCCAGCAGTTTGGCACTGACAGGCTCGGGTAATTCACCCCTCCACTTT. This sequence encodes CASSLALTGSGNSPLHF.

This clone was recorded once. As DNA, the CDR3 is TGTGCCAGCACTCGGACTAGCGGGGGGAACAATGAGCAGTTCTTC. It yields the protein CASTRTSGGNNEQFF. This chain links TRBV2 with TRBJ2-1; 14 bases fit TRBD2. The length of the CDR3 is 15 residues. Germline V gives CDR1 SNHLY, CDR2 FYNNEI. After removal of 7 bases from V and 5 bases from J, the junction contained 4 bases not matched to a gene.

The J gene is TRBJ1-1, the V gene TRBV5-4; D unresolved. Germline V gives CDR1 SGHNT, CDR2 YYREEE (reference sequence). Trimming cost V 3 bases and J 3 bases, with 15 bases left between them. The CDR3 contains 15 residues. CDR3 amino acids: CASSSSSWGDTEAFF. The CDR3 DNA reads as TGTGCCAGCAGCTCTTCCTCTTGGGGAGACACTGAAGCTTTCTTT.

The V and J genes are TRBV3-1 (or the pseudogene TRBV3-2) and TRBJ1-5; TRBD1 matches at 8 bases. J gave up 6 bases and V 1 base, and 2 bases lay outside the gene matches. Germline V gives CDR1 LGHDT, CDR2 YNNKEL (reference sequence). The CDR3 has 14 amino acids. CDR3 sequence (DNA): TGTGCCAGCAGCCAAGGGGGACAGGCTCAGCCCCAGCATTTT. Translating gives CASSQGGQAQPQHF.

The chain combines TRBV18 with TRBJ2-7; TRBD2 matches at 16 bases. CDR1 and CDR2 (germline): KGHSH, LQKENI. The V gene end was trimmed by 5 bases and the J gene end by 3 bases; junction bases not matched to a gene: 7. The CDR3 loop spans 17 amino acids. The CDR3 loop reads CASSNPGTSGRGYEQYF. The CDR3 DNA follows: TGTGCCAGCTCAAACCCCGGGACTAGCGGGAGGGGCTACGAGCAGTACTTC.

This chain connects TRBV5-6 to TRBJ2-2; 11 nucleotides agree with TRBD2. V shed 3 bases, J shed 1 base, and the junction held 5 bases outside the gene matches. Germline lookup yields CDR1 SGHDT and CDR2 YYEEEE. The CDR3 covers 17 residues. CDR3 residues: CASSWRSGRVNTGELFF. DNA for the CDR3: TGTGCCAGCAGCTGGCGTAGCGGGAGGGTGAACACCGGGGAGCTGTTTTTT. Full variable domain (remainder filled in from reference TRBV5-6 and TRBJ2-2): DAGVTQSPTHLIKTRGQQVTLRCSPKSGHDTVSWYQQALGQGPQFIFQYYEEEERQRGNFPDRFSGHQFPNYSSELNVNALLLGDSALYLCASSWRSGRVNTGELFFGEGSRLTVL.

As concerns this clone: The same CDR3 also results from other DNA sequences found in this sample. The chain couples TRBV5-1 to TRBJ1-3; D gene uncertain. The CDR3 sequence is 15 residues long. The V end lost 0 bases, the J end lost 3 bases, and 10 bases lay between the germline ends. Germline lookup yields CDR1 SGHRS and CDR2 YFSETQ. In DNA form, the CDR3 reads TGCGCCAGCAGCTTGGCCGGAGGGAGTGGAAACACCATATATTTT. Protein: CASSLAGGSGNTIYF.

In its sample, this clone was seen a few times. The V call is TRBV27, the J call TRBJ1-3; D unclear. The CDR3 is 13 residues long. Germline assignment: CDR1 MNHEY and CDR2 SMNVEV (reference sequence). Between the trimmed V and J ends, which lost 7 bases and 8 bases, there was a span of 15 bases. The CDR3 bases are TGTGCCAGCACCCCCGCGTCACGGGACACCATATATTTT. The encoded protein is CASTPASRDTIYF.

This chain connects TRBV18 to TRBJ1-1, with TRBD1 identical over 8 bases. Germline V gene sequence: CDR1 KGHSH, CDR2 LQKENI. The CDR3 covers 14 residues. J gave up 2 bases and V 3 bases, and 2 bases lay outside the gene matches. CDR3 amino acids: CASSPGTGNTEAFF. The CDR3 DNA sequence: TGTGCCAGCTCACCGGGGACAGGTAACACTGAAGCTTTCTTT.

The chain couples TRBV10-1 to TRBJ2-1, with D maybe TRBD1 (5 bases). V shed 1 base and J shed 4 bases, with 14 bases lying between them. From germline, CDR1 is WNHNN and CDR2 SYGVQD (reference sequence). CDR3 size: 16 residues. The DNA for the CDR3 is TGCGCCAGCAGTGAGTGGAAGTGGGGCATGTACAATGAGCAGTTCTTC. Translating gives CASSEWKWGMYNEQFF.

The V and J genes are TRBV7-6 and TRBJ1-3; weak D call: TRBD1 (5 bases). Germline CDR1 SGHVS, CDR2 FNYEAQ. The CDR3 extends over 17 amino acids. Trimming took 5 bases from V and 0 from J, leaving 17 bases between them. CDR3 nucleotides: TGTGCCAGCAGCCCTCGGGAGCGGGACTTCTCTGGAAACACCATATATTTT. Its protein is CASSPRERDFSGNTIYF. The whole variable domain, filled in from reference TRBV7-6 and TRBJ1-3, reads GAGVSQSPRYKVTKRGQDVALRCDPISGHVSLYWYRQALGQGPEFLTYFNYEAQQDKSGLPNDRFSAERPEGSISTLTIQRTEQRDSAMYRCASSPRERDFSGNTIYFGEGSWLTVV.

Points on this clone: Given a much more abundant clone one base away, this may be a read error. Within the sample, other DNA sequences also encode this same CDR3. The chain is built from TRBV5-5 and TRBJ1-4; maybe TRBD1 (5 bases). This CDR3 is built from 14 residues. The germline CDR1 and CDR2 sequences are SGHKS and YYEKEE (reference sequence). The DNA for the CDR3 is TGTGCCAGCAGTTTGGGGCTCGAGGATGAAAAACTGTTTTTT. Amino acids: CASSLGLEDEKLFF.

The chain combines TRBV18 with TRBJ2-1, with D possibly being TRBD1 (6 bases). This CDR3 comprises 16 residues. V was clipped by 3 bases and J by 1 base, with 13 bases between them. Germline V gives CDR1 KGHSH, CDR2 LQKENI. CDR3 sequence reads: CASSPSGTRSYNEQFF. The CDR3 DNA reads TGTGCCAGCTCACCGTCCGGGACAAGGTCCTACAATGAGCAGTTCTTC.

The CDR3 sequence: CASRPGHQATMNTEAFF. For the CDR3, the DNA is TGCGCCAGCAGACCGGGACACCAGGCTACCATGAACACTGAAGCTTTCTTT. V gene TRBV10-2 combines with J gene TRBJ1-1, with D possibly TRBD1 on 6 matching bases. The CDR3 spans 17 residues. CDR1 is WSHSY and CDR2 is SAAADI in the germline V gene. Trimming stripped 6 bases from V and 0 bases from J, with 20 bases between.

The V and J genes are TRBV14 and TRBJ2-6; possibly TRBD1 for D (5 bases). The CDR3 extends over 17 amino acids. V lost 0 bases to trimming and J lost 4 bases, with 13 bases between them. The germline V gene encodes CDR1 SGHDN and CDR2 FVKESK. CDR3 bases: TGTGCCAGCAGCCAAGATAAAGTCAGGGCCGGGGCCAACGTCCTGACTTTC. It encodes CASSQDKVRAGANVLTF.

The gene calls are TRBV28 and TRBJ2-5, with no clear D. Germline assignment: CDR1 MDHEN and CDR2 SYDVKM. The CDR3 runs 13 residues. Trimming took off 2 bases at V and 5 bases at J, with 9 bases between the two ends. In DNA, the CDR3 is TGTGCCAGCAGTTTACCCTCCCGGGAGACCCAGTACTTC. It encodes CASSLPSRETQYF. Looking up the rest from reference TRBV28 and TRBJ2-5 gives the full variable domain: DVKVTQSSRYLVKRTGEKVFLECVQDMDHENMFWYRQDPGLGLRLIYFSYDVKMKEKGDIPEGYSVSREKKERFSLILESASTNQTSMYLCASSLPSRETQYFGPGTRLLVL.

V gene TRBV3-1 (or the pseudogene TRBV3-2) combines with J gene TRBJ1-6; tentative D call: TRBD1 (5 bases). CDR1 is LGHDT and CDR2 is YNNKEL in the germline V gene (reference sequence). The CDR3 covers 13 residues. Trimming left V 0 bases short and J 11 bases short, with 8 bases between. The CDR3 here is CASSQDRGAPLHF. In DNA, the CDR3 is TGTGCCAGCAGCCAAGATCGGGGGGCACCCCTCCACTTT.

The chain carries TRBV15 and TRBJ2-7; TRBD1 matches 7 bases. CDR1 and CDR2 from the germline V gene are LNHNV and YYDKDF (reference sequence). Trimming took 5 bases from V and 2 from J; bases not matched to a gene: 9. The CDR3 extends over 15 amino acids. Written as DNA, the CDR3 is TGTGCCACCAGCTTCTCAGACAGGGCTACCTACGAGCAGTACTTC. Translation: CATSFSDRATYEQYF.

The chain joins TRBV6-5 to TRBJ1-2, with TRBD1 matching over 8 bases. Per the germline V gene, CDR1 is MNHEY and CDR2 is SVGAGI. This CDR3 region has 13 residues. V lost 5 bases and J lost 7; bases outside the gene matches: 6. The CDR3 DNA reads as TGTGCCAGCAGTACTCCAGGGGGCCTTGGCTACACCTTC. This sequence encodes CASSTPGGLGYTF.

The V call is TRBV2, the J call TRBJ2-1, with 8 positions matching TRBD2. The germline gives CDR1 SNHLY, CDR2 FYNNEI. J was trimmed by 8 bases and V by 6 bases; bases with no gene match: 18. This CDR3 spans 17 amino acids. The DNA of the CDR3 is TGTGCCAGCAGGTCGTATCAAGCGGGAGAGTCTTTCTATGAGCAGTTCTTC. It specifies CASRSYQAGESFYEQFF.